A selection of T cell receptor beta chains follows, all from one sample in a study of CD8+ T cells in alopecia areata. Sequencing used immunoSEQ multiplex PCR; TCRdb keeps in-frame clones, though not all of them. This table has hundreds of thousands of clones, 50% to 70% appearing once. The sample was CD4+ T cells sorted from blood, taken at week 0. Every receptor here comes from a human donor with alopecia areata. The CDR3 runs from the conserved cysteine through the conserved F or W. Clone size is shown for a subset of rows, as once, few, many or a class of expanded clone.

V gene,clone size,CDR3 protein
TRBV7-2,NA,CASSLGLAGGTDTQYF
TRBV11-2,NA,CASSLDPPLGPTDTQYF
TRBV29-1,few,CSVIKGDYGYTF
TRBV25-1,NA,CASRPRLAGGTSTDTQYF
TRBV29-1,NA,CSVRTRLTYEQYF
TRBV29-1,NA,CSVTGANTEAFF
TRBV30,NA,CAWSRTPGDTEAFF
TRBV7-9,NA,CASTFGGAKNIQYF
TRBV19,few,CASNRDRTSNIQYF
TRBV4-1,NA,CASSQVQGLDGYTF
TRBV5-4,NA,CASSLEEEQYF
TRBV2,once,CASSVLAGAGELFF
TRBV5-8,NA,CASSLDLAGTDTQYF
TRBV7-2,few,CASHSGRVAGELFF
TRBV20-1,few,CSASNRYGYTF
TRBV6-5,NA,CASSYSRGINEQFF
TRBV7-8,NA,CASSLSVETQYF
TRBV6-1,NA,CASITADSSNQPQHF
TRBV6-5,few,CASRTGVNEQFF
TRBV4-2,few,CASSQDIRLAGTNEQFF
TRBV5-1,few,CASSGKDGETQYF
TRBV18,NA,CASSPPRPLGSNTEAFF
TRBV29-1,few,CSVEDRDRTYEQYF
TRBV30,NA,CALLKAMNTEAFF
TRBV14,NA,CASSQDMWGRSYNEQFF
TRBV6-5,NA,CASRTDRLRGETQYF
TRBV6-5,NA,CASSYSGQAYGYTF
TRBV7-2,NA,CASSLVPGDLYEQYF
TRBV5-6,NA,CASSLQGVPRWRNTEAFF
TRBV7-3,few,CASSLLAGGYNEQFF
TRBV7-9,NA,CASQRDTEAFF
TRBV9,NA,CASSHRPGIREKLFF
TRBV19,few,CASSERGNEQFF
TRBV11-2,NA,CASSLGDGLHQPQHF
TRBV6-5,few,CASRPGQVSYEQYF
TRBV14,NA,CASSQTSGRRNEQFF
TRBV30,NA,CAWSVFFTGELFF
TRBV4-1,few,CASSQVVQRNEKLFF
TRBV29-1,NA,CSVARTGSTDTQYF
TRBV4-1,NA,CASSQDRGTFRANVLTF
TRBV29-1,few,CSAGLGTGTYEQYF